This T cell receptor (beta chain) was documented in a study of cytomegalovirus exposure and HLA in healthy donors. Study findings and constraints: Several of the most significant clusters were apparently associated with common viral pathogens in a later analysis. The study put 150 to 200 TCR beta chains on its list as cytomegalovirus-associated.

This CDR3 region has 13 residues. Trimming removed 6 bases from V and 1 base from J, with 9 bases in between. Germline CDR1 is MGHDK and CDR2 is SYGVNS. As to this clone: Its cognate antigen is unknown.

60 Vbeta and 13 Jbeta primers were used in PCR. TCRdb keeps only in-frame clones here, not all; method: immunoSEQ multiplex PCR. The data show 200,000 or so clones, roughly 80% seen once. The rearrangement uses TRBV25-1 and TRBJ1-2; no clear D. Sequencing used PBMCs. The source of this sequence is a boy younger than 18 in good health and CMV-seronegative. CDR3 region: CASREDFNYGYTF. CDR3 sequence (DNA): TGTGCCAGCAGAGAAGACTTTAACTATGGCTACACCTTC.